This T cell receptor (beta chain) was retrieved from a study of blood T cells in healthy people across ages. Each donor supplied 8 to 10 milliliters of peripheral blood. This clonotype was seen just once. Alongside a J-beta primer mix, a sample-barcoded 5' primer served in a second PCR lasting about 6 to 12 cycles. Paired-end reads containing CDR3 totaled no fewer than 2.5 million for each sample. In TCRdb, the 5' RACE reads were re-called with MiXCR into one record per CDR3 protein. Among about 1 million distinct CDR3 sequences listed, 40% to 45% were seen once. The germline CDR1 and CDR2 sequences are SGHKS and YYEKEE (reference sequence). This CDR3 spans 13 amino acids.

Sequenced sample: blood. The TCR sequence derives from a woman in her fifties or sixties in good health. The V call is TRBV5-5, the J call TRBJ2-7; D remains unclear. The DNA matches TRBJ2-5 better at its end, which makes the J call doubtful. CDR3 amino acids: CASSWGGSQTQYF. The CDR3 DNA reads TGTGCCAGCAGCTGGGGTGGCAGCCAGACCCAGTACTTC.